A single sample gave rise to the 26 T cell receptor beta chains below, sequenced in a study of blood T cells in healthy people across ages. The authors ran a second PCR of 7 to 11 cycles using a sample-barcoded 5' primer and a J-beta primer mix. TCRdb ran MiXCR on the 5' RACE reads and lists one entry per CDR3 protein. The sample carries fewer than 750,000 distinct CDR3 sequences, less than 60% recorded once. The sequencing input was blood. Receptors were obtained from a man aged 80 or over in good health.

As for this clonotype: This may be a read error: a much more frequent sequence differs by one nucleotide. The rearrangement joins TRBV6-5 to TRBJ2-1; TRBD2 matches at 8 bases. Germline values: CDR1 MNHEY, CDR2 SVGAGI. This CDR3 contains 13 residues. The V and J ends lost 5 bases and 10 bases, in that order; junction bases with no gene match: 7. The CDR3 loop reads CASSTSGLAEQFF. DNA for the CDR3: TGTGCCAGCAGTACGTCTGGACTAGCCGAGCAGTTCTTC.

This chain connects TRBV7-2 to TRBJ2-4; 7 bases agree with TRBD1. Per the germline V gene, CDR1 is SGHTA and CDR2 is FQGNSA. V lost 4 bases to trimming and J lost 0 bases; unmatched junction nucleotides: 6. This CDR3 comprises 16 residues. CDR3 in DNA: TGTGCCAGCAGCTCCCGACAGGGATTAGCCAAAAACATTCAGTACTTC. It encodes CASSSRQGLAKNIQYF.

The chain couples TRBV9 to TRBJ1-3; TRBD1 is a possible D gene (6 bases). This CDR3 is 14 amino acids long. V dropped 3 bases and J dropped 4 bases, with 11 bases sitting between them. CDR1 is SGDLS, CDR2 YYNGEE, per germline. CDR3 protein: CASSEGTPGNTIYF. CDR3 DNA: TGTGCCAGCAGCGAAGGGACACCCGGAAACACCATATATTTT.

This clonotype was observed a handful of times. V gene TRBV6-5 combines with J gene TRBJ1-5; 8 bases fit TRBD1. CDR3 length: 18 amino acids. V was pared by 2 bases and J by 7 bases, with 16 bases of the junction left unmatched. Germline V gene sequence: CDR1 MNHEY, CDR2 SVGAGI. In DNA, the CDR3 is TGTGCCAGCAGTTACGGGAACAGGGGGTACTATCAAACCCAGCCCCAGCATTTT. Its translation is CASSYGNRGYYQTQPQHF.

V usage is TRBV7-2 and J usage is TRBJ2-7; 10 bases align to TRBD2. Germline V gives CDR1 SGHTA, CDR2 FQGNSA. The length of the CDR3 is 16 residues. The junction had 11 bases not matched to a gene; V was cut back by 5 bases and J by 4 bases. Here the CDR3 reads CASSPKTVLAGYEQYF. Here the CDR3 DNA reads TGTGCCAGCAGCCCGAAAACGGTACTAGCGGGATACGAGCAGTACTTC.

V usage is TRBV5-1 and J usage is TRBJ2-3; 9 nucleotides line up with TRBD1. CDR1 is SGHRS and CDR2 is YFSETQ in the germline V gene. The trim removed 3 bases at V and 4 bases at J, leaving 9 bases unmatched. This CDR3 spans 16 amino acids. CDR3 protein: CASSWRDREIADTQYF. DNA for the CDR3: TGCGCCAGCAGCTGGAGGGACAGGGAGATCGCAGATACGCAGTATTTT. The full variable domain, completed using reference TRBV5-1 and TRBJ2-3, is KAGVTQTPRYLIKTRGQQVTLSCSPISGHRSVSWYQQTPGQGLQFLFEYFSETQRNKGNFPGRFSGRQFSNSRSEMNVSTLELGDSALYLCASSWRDREIADTQYFGPGTRLTVL.

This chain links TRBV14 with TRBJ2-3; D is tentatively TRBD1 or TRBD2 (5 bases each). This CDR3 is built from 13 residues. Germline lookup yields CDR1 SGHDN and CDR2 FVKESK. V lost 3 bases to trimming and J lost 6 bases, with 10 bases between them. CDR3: CASSQGPGDTQYF. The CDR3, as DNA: TGTGCCAGCAGCCAGGGACCCGGGGATACGCAGTATTTT.

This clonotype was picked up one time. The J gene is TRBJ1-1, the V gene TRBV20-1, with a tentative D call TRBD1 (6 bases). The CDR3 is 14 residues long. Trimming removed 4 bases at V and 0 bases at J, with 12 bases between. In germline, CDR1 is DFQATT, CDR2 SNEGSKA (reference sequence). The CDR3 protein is CSATTGALNTEAFF. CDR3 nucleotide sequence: TGCAGTGCTACGACAGGAGCCCTGAACACTGAAGCTTTCTTT.

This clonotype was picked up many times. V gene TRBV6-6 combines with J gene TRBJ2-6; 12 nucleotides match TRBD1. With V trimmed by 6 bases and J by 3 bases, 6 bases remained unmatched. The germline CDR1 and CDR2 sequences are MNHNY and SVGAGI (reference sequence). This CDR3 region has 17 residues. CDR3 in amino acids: CASSRDRGHLGANVLTF. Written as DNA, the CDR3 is TGTGCCAGCAGCCGGGACAGGGGGCATCTTGGGGCCAACGTCCTGACTTTC.

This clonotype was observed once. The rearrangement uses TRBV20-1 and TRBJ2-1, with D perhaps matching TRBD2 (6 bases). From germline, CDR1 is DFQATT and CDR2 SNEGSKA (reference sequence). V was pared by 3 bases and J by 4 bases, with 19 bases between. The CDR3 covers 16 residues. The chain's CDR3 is CSARRLATAQYNEQFF. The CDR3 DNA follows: TGCAGTGCTAGGAGGCTAGCGACGGCCCAATACAATGAGCAGTTCTTC.

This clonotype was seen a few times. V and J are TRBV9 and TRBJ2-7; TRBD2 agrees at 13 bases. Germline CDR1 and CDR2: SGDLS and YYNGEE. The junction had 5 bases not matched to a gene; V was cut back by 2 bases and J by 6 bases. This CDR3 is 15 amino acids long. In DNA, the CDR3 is TGTGCCAGCAGCGTCGGACTAGCGGGAGTGGTCGAGCAGTACTTC. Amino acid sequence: CASSVGLAGVVEQYF.

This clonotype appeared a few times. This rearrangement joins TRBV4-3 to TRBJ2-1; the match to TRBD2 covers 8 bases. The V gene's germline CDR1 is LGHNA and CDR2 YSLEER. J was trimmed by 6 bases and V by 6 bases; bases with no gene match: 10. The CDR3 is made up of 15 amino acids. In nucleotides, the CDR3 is TGCGCCAGCAGTCCAACCGGGACTAGATCCAATGAGCAGTTCTTC. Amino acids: CASSPTGTRSNEQFF.

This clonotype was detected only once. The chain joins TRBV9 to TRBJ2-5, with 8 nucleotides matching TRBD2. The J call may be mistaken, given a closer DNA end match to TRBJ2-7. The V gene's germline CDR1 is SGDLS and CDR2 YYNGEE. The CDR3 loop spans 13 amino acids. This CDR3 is CASGREATYEQYF. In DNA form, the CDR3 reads TGTGCCAGCGGGCGGGAGGCTACCTACGAGCAGTACTTC.

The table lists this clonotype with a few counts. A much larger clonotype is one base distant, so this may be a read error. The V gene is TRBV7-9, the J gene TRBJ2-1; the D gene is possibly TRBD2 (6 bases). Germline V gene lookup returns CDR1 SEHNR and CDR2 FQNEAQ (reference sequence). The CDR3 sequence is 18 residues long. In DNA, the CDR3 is TGTGCCGGCAGCTTATTCTGGTCGATAGCGGCGAACTACAATGAGCAGTTCTTC. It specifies CAGSLFWSIAANYNEQFF.

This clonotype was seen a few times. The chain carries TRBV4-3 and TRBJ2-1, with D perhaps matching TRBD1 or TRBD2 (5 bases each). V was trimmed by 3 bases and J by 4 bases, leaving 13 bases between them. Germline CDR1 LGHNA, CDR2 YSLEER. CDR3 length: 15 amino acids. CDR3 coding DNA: TGCGCCAGCAGCCAGCTGAGGGGTCCATACAATGAGCAGTTCTTC. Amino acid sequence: CASSQLRGPYNEQFF.

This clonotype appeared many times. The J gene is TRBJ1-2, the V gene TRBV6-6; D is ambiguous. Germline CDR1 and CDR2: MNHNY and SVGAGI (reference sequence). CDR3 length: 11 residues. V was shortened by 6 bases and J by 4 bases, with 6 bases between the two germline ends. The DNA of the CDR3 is TGTGCCAGCAGCAATGCCTATGGCTACACCTTC. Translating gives CASSNAYGYTF.

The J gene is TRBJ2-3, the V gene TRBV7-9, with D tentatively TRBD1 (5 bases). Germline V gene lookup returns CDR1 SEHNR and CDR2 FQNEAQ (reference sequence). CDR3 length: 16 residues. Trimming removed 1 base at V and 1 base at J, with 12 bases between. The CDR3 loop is CASSLGSIRGTDTQYF. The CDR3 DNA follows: TGTGCCAGCAGCTTAGGCTCCATCAGGGGCACAGATACGCAGTATTTT.

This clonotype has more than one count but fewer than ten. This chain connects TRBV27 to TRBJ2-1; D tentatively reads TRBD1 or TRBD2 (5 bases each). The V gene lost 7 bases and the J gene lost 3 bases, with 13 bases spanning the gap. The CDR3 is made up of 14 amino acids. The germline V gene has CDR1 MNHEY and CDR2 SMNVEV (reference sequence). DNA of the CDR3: TGTGCCAGCAAGGATGGGGGACGCTACAATGAGCAGTTCTTC. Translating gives CASKDGGRYNEQFF.

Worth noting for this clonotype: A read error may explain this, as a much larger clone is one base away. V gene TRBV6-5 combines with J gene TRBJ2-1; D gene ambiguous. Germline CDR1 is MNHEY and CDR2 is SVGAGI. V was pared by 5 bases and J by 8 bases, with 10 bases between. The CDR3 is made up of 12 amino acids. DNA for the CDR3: TGTGCCAGCAGTACCCCTAGAGATGAGCAGTTCTTC. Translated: CASSTPRDEQFF.

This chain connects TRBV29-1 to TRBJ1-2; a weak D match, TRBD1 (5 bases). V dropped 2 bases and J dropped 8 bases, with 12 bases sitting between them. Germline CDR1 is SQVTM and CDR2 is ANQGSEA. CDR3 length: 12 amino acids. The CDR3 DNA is TGCAGCGTTGAAAGCCAGGGAAGAGGCTACACCTTC. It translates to CSVESQGRGYTF.

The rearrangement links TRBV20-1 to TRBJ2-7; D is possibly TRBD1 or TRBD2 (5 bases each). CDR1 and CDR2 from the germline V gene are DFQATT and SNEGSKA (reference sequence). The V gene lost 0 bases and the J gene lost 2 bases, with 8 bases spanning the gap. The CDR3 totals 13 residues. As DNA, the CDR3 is TGCAGTGCTAGAGACGGGGCAGCCTACGAGCAGTACTTC. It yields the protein CSARDGAAYEQYF.

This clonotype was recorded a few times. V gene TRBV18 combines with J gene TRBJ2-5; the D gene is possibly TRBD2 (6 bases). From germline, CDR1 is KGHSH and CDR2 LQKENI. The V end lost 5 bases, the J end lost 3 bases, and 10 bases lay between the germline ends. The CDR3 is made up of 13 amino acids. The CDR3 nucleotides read TGTGCCAGCTCAGCGGGGCAGAAAGAGACCCAGTACTTC. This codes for CASSAGQKETQYF.

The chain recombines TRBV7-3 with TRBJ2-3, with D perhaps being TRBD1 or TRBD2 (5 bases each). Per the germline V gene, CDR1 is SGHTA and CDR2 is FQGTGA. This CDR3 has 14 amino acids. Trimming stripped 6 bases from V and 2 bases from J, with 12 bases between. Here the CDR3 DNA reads TGTGCCAGCAGTTCCGGGACGCACACAGATACGCAGTATTTT. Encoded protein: CASSSGTHTDTQYF. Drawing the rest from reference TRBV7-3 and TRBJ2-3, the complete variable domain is GAGVSQTPSNKVTEKGKYVELRCDPISGHTALYWYRQSLGQGPEFLIYFQGTGAADDSGLPNDRFFAVRPEGSVSTLKIQRTERGDSAVYLCASSSGTHTDTQYFGPGTRLTVL.

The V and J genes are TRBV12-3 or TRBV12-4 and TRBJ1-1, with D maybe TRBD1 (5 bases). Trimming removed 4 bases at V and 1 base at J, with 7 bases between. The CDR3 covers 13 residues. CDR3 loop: CASSWTRNTEAFF. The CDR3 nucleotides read TGTGCCAGCAGTTGGACACGGAACACTGAAGCTTTCTTT.

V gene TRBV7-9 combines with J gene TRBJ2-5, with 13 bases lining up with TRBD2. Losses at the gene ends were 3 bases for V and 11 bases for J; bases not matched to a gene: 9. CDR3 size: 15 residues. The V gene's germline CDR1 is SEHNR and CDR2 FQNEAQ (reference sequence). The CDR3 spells CASSFGTSGDNEQYF. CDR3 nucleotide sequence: TGTGCCAGCAGCTTTGGGACTAGCGGGGACAATGAGCAGTACTTC. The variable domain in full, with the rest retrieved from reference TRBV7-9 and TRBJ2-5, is DTGVSQNPRHKITKRGQNVTFRCDPISEHNRLYWYRQTLGQGPEFLTYFQNEAQLEKSRLLSDRFSAERPKGSFSTLEIQRTEQGDSAMYLCASSFGTSGDNEQYFGPGTRLLVL.

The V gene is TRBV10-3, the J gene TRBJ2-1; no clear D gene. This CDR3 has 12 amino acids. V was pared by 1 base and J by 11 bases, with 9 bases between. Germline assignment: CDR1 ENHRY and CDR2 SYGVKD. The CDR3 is CAISELPPQQFF. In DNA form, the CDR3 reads TGTGCCATCAGTGAGTTACCTCCTCAGCAGTTCTTC.